The clone carrying this T cell receptor beta chain was counted a few times. Its antigen is still unknown. CDR3 length: 14 amino acids. The germline gives CDR1 SGHRS, CDR2 YFSETQ. The trim removed 4 bases at V and 2 bases at J, leaving 6 bases unmatched. The data were obtained in a study of identical twins. Study conclusions and caveats: Twins shared out-of-frame alpha sequences with excess low generation probability. Rather than following the same donors, the conclusions depended on cross-sectional statistical analysis. The abundant beta clonotypes from cord blood had fewer insertions, and memory repertoires had none of this. Analyses based on zero insertions could be partly confounded by invariant MAIT and iNKT cells.

MiXCR was run by TCRdb on the 5' RACE reads, yielding one entry per CDR3 protein. Of some 1,600,000 distinct CDR3 sequences in the sample, less than 35% were seen once. The rearrangement uses TRBV5-1 and TRBJ2-7; 7 bases are a match to TRBD2. The sequenced sample was cord blood. This receptor was identified in a newborn girl in good health. Written as DNA, the CDR3 is TGCGCCAGCAGCCCCGGGACTACTCCCTACGAGCAGTACTTC. The encoded protein is CASSPGTTPYEQYF.